The T cell receptor (beta chain) under discussion was sequenced for a study of T cell responses to AZD1222 COVID-19 vaccine. Assay used: immunoSEQ multiplex PCR; TCRdb lists only in-frame clones, some missing. The sample holds 55,000 to 80,000 clones; over 60% are singletons and the top ten take roughly an eighth. Germline V lookup: CDR1 LGHNA, CDR2 YNFKEQ. This CDR3 comprises 15 residues. The J segment lost 7 bases and the V segment lost 0 bases, leaving 8 bases of the junction unmatched. The rearrangement uses TRBV4-2 and TRBJ1-1; TRBD1 aligns across 7 bases. The clonotype comes from an adult in good health. The specimen was peripheral blood, collected on day 0 of AZD1222 vaccination. This CDR3 reads CASSQDPGGGYEAFF. The DNA for the CDR3 is TGTGCCAGCAGCCAAGATCCGGGAGGGGGCTATGAAGCTTTCTTT.